This T cell receptor (beta chain) was obtained from a study of blood T cell repertoires in COVID-19. Study at large: Researchers got acute and convalescent COVID-19 samples from the United States, Italy and Spain. Nucleic acid was either cDNA or gDNA, and it came from T cells, B-cell-depleted T cells, or PBMCs.

Under the authors' procedure: Using reference gene primer amplification, nucleated cell counts were estimated. Using immunoSEQ multiplex PCR, the repertoire was profiled, and TCRdb retains in-frame clones only, with some absent. D and trimming come from the DNA, and the V and J calls and clone size come from that table. Of under 200,000 clones in the sample, about three quarters were seen once. CDR1 SGHVS and CDR2 FQNEAQ come from the germline V gene. After removal of 3 bases from V and 2 bases from J, the junction contained 9 bases not matched to a gene. The CDR3 has 17 residues. The source of this sequence is a man aged 60-69 years with acute or convalescent COVID-19. The chain links TRBV7-8 to TRBJ2-5; 10 positions agree with TRBD1. Sequencing was performed on peripheral blood. The DNA of the CDR3 is TGTGCCAGCAGCTTGACCCGGACAGGGGGATTTCAAGAGACCCAGTACTTC. Translating gives CASSLTRTGGFQETQYF.